In its sample, the clone carrying this T cell receptor (beta chain) was seen a few times. The sample belongs to a study of T cells in Graves' hyperthyroidism and ophthalmopathy. It was RNA transcripts that yielded the amplified TCR beta CDR3 regions. RT-PCR in the first round (using the HTBI primer set) targeted the TCR CDR3. TCRdb redid the calling of the multiplex PCR reads with MiXCR, one entry per CDR3 protein. The sample comprises 500,000 to 700,000 distinct CDR3 sequences, approximately 15% of which are singletons, and about 18% rests with the top ten. V was clipped by 5 bases and J by 10 bases, with 15 bases between them. CDR3 size: 14 residues.

Sequencing was performed on blood. This TCR derives from a woman younger than 35 with Graves' hyperthyroidism. J is TRBJ1-6 and V is TRBV12-3 or TRBV12-4; D perhaps matches TRBD1 (5 bases). The CDR3: CASSLNFRQSPLHF. In DNA, the CDR3 is TGTGCCAGCAGTCTAAACTTTAGACAGTCACCCCTCCACTTT.